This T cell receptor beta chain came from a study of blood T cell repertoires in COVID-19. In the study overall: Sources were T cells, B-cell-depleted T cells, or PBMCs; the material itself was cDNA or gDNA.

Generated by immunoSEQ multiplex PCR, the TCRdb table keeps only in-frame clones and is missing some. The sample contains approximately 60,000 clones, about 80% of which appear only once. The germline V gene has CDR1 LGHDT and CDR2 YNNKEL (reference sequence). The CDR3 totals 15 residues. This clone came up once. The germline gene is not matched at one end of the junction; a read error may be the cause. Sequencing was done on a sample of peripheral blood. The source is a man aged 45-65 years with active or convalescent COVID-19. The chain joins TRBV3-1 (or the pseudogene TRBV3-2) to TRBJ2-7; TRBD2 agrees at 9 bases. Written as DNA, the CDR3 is TGTGCCAGCAGCCCATTACTAGCGGGCTCCTCCGAGCAGTACTTC. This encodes CASSPLLAGSSEQYF.